The present TCR beta chain was sequenced within a study of T cells in localized non-small cell lung cancer. In its sample, this clone was seen a few times. Sequencing used immunoSEQ multiplex PCR; TCRdb keeps in-frame clones, though not all of them. The sample lists fewer than 35,000 clones; 78% were seen once. CDR1 and CDR2 (germline): SNHLY, FYNNEI. The CDR3 has 14 amino acids. Between the trimmed V and J ends, which lost 4 bases and 2 bases, there was a span of 12 bases. The genes are TRBV2 and TRBJ2-7; TRBD1 is a possible D gene (6 bases). The clonotype comes from a male donor aged 60 or older with stage II squamous cell lung carcinoma. This material consisted of peripheral blood, taken before any cancer treatment. CDR3 sequence (DNA): TGTGCCAGCAGTGCAGGACAGTCACCCTACGAGCAGTACTTC. Amino acid sequence: CASSAGQSPYEQYF.